This T cell receptor beta chain was documented in a study of blood T cell repertoires in COVID-19. Study at large: Material from acute and convalescent COVID-19 was sourced from the United States, Italy and Spain. PBMCs, B-cell-depleted T cells, or T cells were the source of the cDNA or gDNA that made up the material.

Cohorts were based on clinical histories the participants reported. Authors' analysis steps: Estimation of nucleated cell counts was performed using reference gene primer amplification. Profiling relied on immunoSEQ multiplex PCR, and the TCRdb table lists in-frame clones only, not all of them. V and J calls and clone size come straight from that table; D and trimming were deduced from the DNA. The top ten clones hold 1.9% of a sample with over 250,000 clones, around nine tenths of them seen once. This clone was seen a few times. V dropped 3 bases and J dropped 8 bases, with 17 bases sitting between them. Germline lookup yields CDR1 SGHTA and CDR2 FQGNSA. The CDR3 contains 15 residues.

This chain uses TRBV7-2 with TRBJ1-5; D perhaps matches TRBD1 (5 bases). The receptor was isolated from a woman between 55 and 75 years old who had recovered from COVID-19. Source material: PBMCs or T cells enriched from blood (not recorded which). In nucleotides, the CDR3 is TGTGCCAGCAGCTTGCAGGTGGGGCCGGGCGAGCCCCAGCATTTT. Protein sequence: CASSLQVGPGEPQHF.